The 15 T cell receptor beta chains presented below share a single source sample, sequenced in a study of cytomegalovirus exposure and HLA in healthy donors. The assay was immunoSEQ multiplex PCR, and TCRdb's table has in-frame clones only and misses some. The sample lists over 110,000 clones, almost 85% occurring once. The sequenced material came from PBMCs. These receptors all come from a woman in her twenties or thirties in good health and CMV-seronegative.

This chain uses TRBV18 with TRBJ1-2; no firm D call. The CDR3 covers 14 residues. Germline lookup yields CDR1 KGHSH and CDR2 LQKENI. V was trimmed by 2 bases and J by 4 bases, leaving 11 bases between them. In DNA form, the CDR3 reads TGTGCCAGCTCACCAAAGGCGGAGTTCTATGGCTACACCTTC. Residues: CASSPKAEFYGYTF.

The gene calls are TRBV4-2 and TRBJ1-1, with 8 bases identical to TRBD1. With V trimmed by 3 bases and J by 1 base, 7 bases remained unmatched. There are 16 residues in the CDR3. Germline V gene data show CDR1 as LGHNA and CDR2 as YNFKEQ. CDR3 sequence (DNA): TGTGCCAGCAGCCACCCGGGACAGGTAGGGAACACTGAAGCTTTCTTT. This translates into CASSHPGQVGNTEAFF.

The J gene is TRBJ2-1, the V gene TRBV20-1; D gene ambiguous. The CDR3 covers 11 residues. CDR1 and CDR2 (germline): DFQATT, SNEGSKA (reference sequence). The ends were cut back, 5 bases at V and 8 bases at J, with 10 bases in the middle. CDR3 sequence reads: CSAEMVDEQFF. Here the CDR3 DNA reads TGCAGTGCTGAGATGGTCGATGAGCAGTTCTTC.

The chain joins TRBV19 to TRBJ1-5, with 9 bases aligning to TRBD1. The CDR3 has 16 amino acids. Germline loops: CDR1 LNHDA, CDR2 SQIVND (reference sequence). V gave up 3 bases and J gave up 9 bases; unmatched junction bases: 12. The CDR3 DNA reads TGTGCCAGTAGTATTTTTCTGGGGACAGGGAATGGGCCCCAGCATTTT. This gives the protein CASSIFLGTGNGPQHF.

This clone was counted a single time. V usage is TRBV5-1 and J usage is TRBJ2-3; TRBD2 matches 7 bases. In germline, CDR1 is SGHRS, CDR2 YFSETQ. V was clipped by 4 bases and J by 3 bases; unmatched bases: 17. This CDR3 has 18 amino acids. The CDR3 bases are TGCGCCAGCAGCATCCGACTAGCTTCTTTGGGGTCGACAGATACGCAGTATTTT. Its translation: CASSIRLASLGSTDTQYF.

The chain uses TRBV9 and TRBJ2-5; 7 nucleotides line up with TRBD1. This CDR3 spans 16 amino acids. V shed 1 base, J shed 4 bases, and the junction held 10 bases outside the gene matches. Per the germline V gene, CDR1 is SGDLS and CDR2 is YYNGEE. CDR3 coding DNA: TGTGCCAGCAGCGTATCCAATCTGAGGGGGCTAGAGACCCAGTACTTC. Protein product: CASSVSNLRGLETQYF.

This clone was counted a few times. The chain combines TRBV2 with TRBJ1-6; 8 positions match TRBD1. The trim removed 4 bases at V and 8 bases at J, leaving 7 bases unmatched. The germline V gene has CDR1 SNHLY and CDR2 FYNNEI. The CDR3 is 15 residues long. CDR3 loop: CASSVGYRGDSPLHF. For the CDR3, the DNA is TGTGCCAGCAGTGTGGGTTACAGGGGGGATTCACCCCTCCACTTT.

This clone came up a few times. The rearrangement joins TRBV5-6 to TRBJ2-5, with 11 bases identical to TRBD1. This CDR3 has 16 residues. The V and J ends lost 3 bases and 6 bases, in that order; junction bases with no gene match: 10. Germline assignment: CDR1 SGHDT and CDR2 YYEEEE. DNA for the CDR3: TGTGCCAGCAGCTCGGGGGTCGGACAGGGGGCGCAGACCCAGTACTTC. Translated, it gives CASSSGVGQGAQTQYF.

The rearrangement links TRBV28 to TRBJ1-2; D not resolved. Trimming removed 2 bases at V and 4 bases at J, with 11 bases between. The CDR3 runs to 14 residues. Germline CDR1 MDHEN, CDR2 SYDVKM. The chain's CDR3 is CASSLNTELYGYTF. DNA of the CDR3: TGTGCCAGCAGTTTAAATACGGAGCTCTATGGCTACACCTTC.

The genes are TRBV12-5 and TRBJ1-2, with D possibly TRBD1 on 5 matching bases. CDR1 and CDR2 (germline): LGHNT, FRNRAP. The CDR3 has 16 amino acids. V dropped 1 base and J dropped 4 bases, with 16 bases sitting between them. CDR3 sequence reads: CASGLGNRPTRYGYTF. CDR3 bases: TGTGCTAGTGGTTTGGGAAACAGGCCCACGCGCTATGGCTACACCTTC.

The V and J genes are TRBV5-1 and TRBJ1-1; weak D call: TRBD1 (6 bases). V was trimmed by 4 bases and J by 8 bases, leaving 9 bases between them. The CDR3 has 11 residues. Germline V gene lookup returns CDR1 SGHRS and CDR2 YFSETQ. The CDR3 DNA follows: TGCGCCAGCAGCAAGGACAGAGAAGCTTTCTTT. Amino acids: CASSKDREAFF.

V usage is TRBV27 and J usage is TRBJ1-2; perhaps TRBD1 as D (6 bases). CDR3 length equals 15 residues. Per the germline V gene, CDR1 is MNHEY and CDR2 is SMNVEV (reference sequence). V was clipped by 0 bases and J by 5 bases, with 13 bases between them. CDR3 sequence: CASSLSWAGEYGYTF. The CDR3 nucleotides are TGTGCCAGCAGTTTATCTTGGGCAGGGGAGTATGGCTACACCTTC.

The chain has TRBV20-1 and TRBJ2-7, with a possible D match to TRBD2 (5 bases). The CDR3 sequence is 10 residues long. The V end was cut by 4 bases, the J end by 5 bases, with 6 bases between. In germline, CDR1 is DFQATT, CDR2 SNEGSKA (reference sequence). DNA of the CDR3: TGCAGTGCTACCGGGAACGAGCAGTACTTC. Amino acids: CSATGNEQYF.

The CDR3 DNA is TGTGCCAGCAGCTTAGGGGGGGGGTCTGAAGCTTTCTTT. It encodes CASSLGGGSEAFF. The J gene is TRBJ1-1, the V gene TRBV11-3; TRBD1 might be the D (5 bases). This CDR3 spans 13 amino acids. Germline values: CDR1 SGHNT, CDR2 YENEEA. Trimming took off 1 base at V and 6 bases at J, with 9 bases between the two ends.

The V gene is TRBV6-1, the J gene TRBJ2-1; TRBD1 matches 8 bases. V shed 6 bases, J shed 6 bases, and the junction held 7 bases outside the gene matches. Per the germline V gene, CDR1 is MNHNS and CDR2 is SASEGT. This CDR3 has 14 residues. CDR3 sequence: CASSLQGAGNEQFF. For the CDR3, the DNA is TGTGCCAGCAGCCTGCAGGGGGCAGGCAATGAGCAGTTCTTC.